The 18 T cell receptor beta chains reported below all come from one sample, sequenced in a study of blood T cells in healthy people across ages. Primed by a sample-barcoded 5' primer and a J-beta primer mix, a second PCR proceeded for roughly 7 to 11 cycles. TCRdb ran MiXCR on the 5' RACE reads and lists one entry per CDR3 protein. The sample consists of fewer than 800,000 distinct CDR3 sequences, around 48% of them appearing once. The sample was blood. All receptors derive from a woman aged 55-70 years in good health.

The chain employs TRBV2 and TRBJ2-1, with 10 nucleotides matching TRBD1. The CDR3 is 15 residues long. Germline V lookup: CDR1 SNHLY, CDR2 FYNNEI. V shed 4 bases and J 0 bases; nucleotides not matched to a gene: 0. CDR3 nucleotide sequence: TGTGCCAGCAGTGGGGACAGGGGCTCCTACAATGAGCAGTTCTTC. Amino acids: CASSGDRGSYNEQFF.

This clonotype was seen a few times. V is TRBV29-1 and J is TRBJ1-4; D gene ambiguous. The CDR3 is made up of 14 amino acids. Per the germline V gene, CDR1 is SQVTM and CDR2 is ANQGSEA. V was pared by 5 bases and J by 3 bases, with 13 bases between. The CDR3 DNA follows: TGCAGCGTTATCTTGGCACCTGCTAATGAAAAACTGTTTTTT. Protein product: CSVILAPANEKLFF.

J is TRBJ2-7 and V is TRBV6-6; 8 bases line up with TRBD2. Germline lookup yields CDR1 MNHNY and CDR2 SVGAGI (reference sequence). CDR3 length equals 15 residues. The junction had 13 bases not matched to a gene; V was cut back by 5 bases and J by 7 bases. The chain's CDR3 is CASSKGLVIFNEQYF. For the CDR3, the DNA is TGTGCCAGCAGTAAGGGACTAGTTATTTTCAATGAGCAGTACTTC.

This rearrangement joins TRBV2 to TRBJ2-3, with TRBD2 matching 8 bases. The V gene's germline CDR1 is SNHLY and CDR2 FYNNEI. The J segment lost 0 bases and the V segment lost 3 bases, leaving 11 bases of the junction unmatched. This CDR3 comprises 18 residues. CDR3 sequence reads: CASSEWTGGPTSTDTQYF. In DNA, the CDR3 is TGTGCCAGCAGTGAGTGGACGGGAGGGCCCACTAGCACAGATACGCAGTATTTT.

V and J are TRBV4-2 and TRBJ1-4; 7 bases are shared with TRBD1. Germline V gene lookup returns CDR1 LGHNA and CDR2 YNFKEQ. The CDR3 extends over 17 amino acids. V was clipped by 0 bases and J by 0 bases; unmatched bases: 4. CDR3 sequence reads: CASSQEDRAATNEKLFF. In DNA, the CDR3 is TGTGCCAGCAGCCAAGAAGACAGGGCGGCAACTAATGAAAAACTGTTTTTT.

This sequence joins TRBV9 and TRBJ1-1, with D unresolved. The CDR3 sequence is 14 residues long. CDR1 and CDR2 (germline): SGDLS, YYNGEE. Trimming removed 3 bases at V and 0 bases at J, with 9 bases between. The CDR3 region has the DNA TGTGCCAGCAGCGACACCGTTATGAACACTGAAGCTTTCTTT. Its translation is CASSDTVMNTEAFF.

This clonotype was seen a handful of times. J is TRBJ2-3 and V is TRBV9; no clear D. Germline V gene lookup returns CDR1 SGDLS and CDR2 YYNGEE. Deletions cut 4 bases from V and 2 bases from J, with 8 bases between. The CDR3 length is 13 residues. The CDR3 is CASSSHFTDTQYF. The CDR3, as DNA: TGTGCCAGCAGCTCCCATTTCACAGATACGCAGTATTTT.

This chain connects TRBV20-1 to TRBJ2-3, with 9 bases matching TRBD1. This CDR3 comprises 14 residues. Germline V lookup: CDR1 DFQATT, CDR2 SNEGSKA (reference sequence). V was clipped by 5 bases and J by 3 bases; unmatched bases: 6. CDR3 protein: CSALQGAATDTQYF. In DNA, the CDR3 is TGCAGTGCTCTACAGGGGGCCGCGACAGATACGCAGTATTTT.

This clonotype was seen a handful of times. The rearrangement joins TRBV6-2 or TRBV6-3 to TRBJ1-2; a weak D match, TRBD1 (5 bases). Germline-derived CDR1 and CDR2 are MNHEY and SVGEGT. The ends were cut back, 6 bases at V and 1 base at J, with 18 bases in the middle. The CDR3 loop spans 16 amino acids. In nucleotides, the CDR3 is TGTGCCAGCAGGACCGGACAAATCGATATTAACTATGGCTACACCTTC. It is translated as CASRTGQIDINYGYTF.

This chain joins TRBV29-1 and TRBJ2-1, with D unclear. Germline values: CDR1 SQVTM, CDR2 ANQGSEA. The CDR3 runs 13 residues. The V and J ends lost 3 bases and 10 bases respectively, with 16 bases between them. In nucleotides, the CDR3 is TGCAGCGTTGAGCCCCTAACCAGTGGCGAGCAGTTCTTC. It is translated as CSVEPLTSGEQFF.

The CDR3 loop is CASSSSGRARETQYF. The CDR3 coding sequence is TGTGCCAGCAGCTCTAGCGGGAGGGCCCGAGAGACCCAGTACTTC. The J gene is TRBJ2-5, the V gene TRBV7-9, with 12 bases lining up with TRBD2. This CDR3 comprises 15 residues. V lost 4 bases and J lost 4; bases outside the gene matches: 4. The germline V gene encodes CDR1 SEHNR and CDR2 FQNEAQ (reference sequence).

The chain is built from TRBV20-1 and TRBJ2-5; TRBD2 matches at 7 bases. The CDR3 is 13 residues long. The germline gives CDR1 DFQATT, CDR2 SNEGSKA (reference sequence). CDR3 coding DNA: TGCAGCGGGGAGGGATTATCTCAAGAGACCCAGTACTTC. Translated: CSGEGLSQETQYF.

V usage is TRBV7-2 and J usage is TRBJ2-4; 8 bases are shared with TRBD1. Matching the DNA end better, TRBJ2-7 makes the J call doubtful. Germline V gene data show CDR1 as SGHTA and CDR2 as FQGNSA. The CDR3 covers 14 residues. For the CDR3, the DNA is TGTGCCAGCAGCCAATCCTTGGACAGGGACGAGCAGTACTTC. Protein product: CASSQSLDRDEQYF.

This clonotype came up once. The chain combines TRBV18 with TRBJ2-7; D call uncertain. Trimming removed 3 bases at V and 3 bases at J, with 9 bases between. This CDR3 is built from 13 residues. Germline V lookup: CDR1 KGHSH, CDR2 LQKENI. CDR3 region: CASSPMENYEQYF. CDR3 sequence (DNA): TGTGCCAGCTCACCTATGGAAAACTACGAGCAGTACTTC.

This clonotype was detected a few times. The chain joins TRBV7-2 to TRBJ2-3; D remains ambiguous. Germline loops: CDR1 SGHTA, CDR2 FQGNSA. The V end lost 2 bases, the J end lost 6 bases, and 9 bases lay between the germline ends. This CDR3 region has 13 residues. The CDR3 sequence: CASSLKAGDTQYF. CDR3 nucleotides: TGTGCCAGCAGCTTAAAGGCTGGGGATACGCAGTATTTT.

The genes are TRBV2 and TRBJ2-5, with TRBD2 matching 11 bases. TRBJ2-7 matches the DNA end more closely, so the J call is doubtful. Germline V gene data show CDR1 as SNHLY and CDR2 as FYNNEI. The CDR3 spans 16 residues. The CDR3, as DNA: TGTGCCAGCAGTGAGGGTCTAGCGGGAGGTGGCTACGAGCAGTACTTC. Translated, it gives CASSEGLAGGGYEQYF.

This clonotype was counted ten times or more. The genes are TRBV7-2 and TRBJ2-1; tentatively, D is TRBD1 (6 bases). The CDR3 is 17 residues long. The ends were cut back, 1 base at V and 5 bases at J, with 18 bases in the middle. Germline V gene lookup returns CDR1 SGHTA and CDR2 FQGNSA. The CDR3 loop reads CASSLDLFQGNHNEQFF. DNA for the CDR3: TGTGCCAGCAGCTTAGACTTATTTCAGGGGAACCACAATGAGCAGTTCTTC.

The chain recombines TRBV5-1 with TRBJ1-1, with D tentatively TRBD1 (5 bases). This CDR3 contains 13 residues. Germline CDR1 is SGHRS and CDR2 is YFSETQ. Trimming left V 4 bases short and J 6 bases short, with 13 bases between. The CDR3 loop reads CASSEPGTAEAFF. CDR3 sequence (DNA): TGCGCCAGCAGCGAGCCCGGGACCGCTGAAGCTTTCTTT.